The T cell receptor beta chain under discussion was sequenced for a study of shared clonotypes between healthy human individuals. Method: immunoSEQ multiplex PCR; TCRdb's copy keeps in-frame clones and lacks some. The sample records about 2,500,000 clones, approximately 92% being singletons. This CDR3 has 19 residues. In germline, CDR1 is KGHSH, CDR2 LQKENI. The junction had 15 bases not matched to a gene; V was cut back by 1 base and J by 5 bases. J is TRBJ1-1 and V is TRBV18; 11 bases are shared with TRBD1. The receptor was derived from a man younger than 35 in good health. The sample was naive CD4+ T cells sorted from blood. Indicated subset: CD45RA+ positively selected. For the CDR3, the DNA is TGTGCCAGCTCACCACTTCCAGGGACAGGGGGGGTCGGGAAGACTGAAGCTTTCTTT. It encodes CASSPLPGTGGVGKTEAFF. The whole variable domain, filled in from reference TRBV18 and TRBJ1-1, reads NAGVMQNPRHLVRRRGQEARLRCSPMKGHSHVYWYRQLPEEGLKFMVYLQKENIIDESGMPKERFSAEFPKEGPSILRIQQVVRGDSAAYFCASSPLPGTGGVGKTEAFFGQGTRLTVV.